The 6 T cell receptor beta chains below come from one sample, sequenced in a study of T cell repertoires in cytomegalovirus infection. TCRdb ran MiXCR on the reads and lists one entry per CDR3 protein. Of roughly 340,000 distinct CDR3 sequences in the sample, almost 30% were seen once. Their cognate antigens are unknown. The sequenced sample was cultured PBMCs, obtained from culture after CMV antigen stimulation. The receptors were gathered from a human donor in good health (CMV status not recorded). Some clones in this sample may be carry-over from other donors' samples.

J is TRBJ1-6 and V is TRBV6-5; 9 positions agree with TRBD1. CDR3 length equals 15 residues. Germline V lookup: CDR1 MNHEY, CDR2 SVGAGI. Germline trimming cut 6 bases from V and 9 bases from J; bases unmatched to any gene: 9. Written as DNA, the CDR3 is TGTGCCAGCAGACCCGGGACAGGGTTGATTTCACCCCTCCACTTT. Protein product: CASRPGTGLISPLHF.

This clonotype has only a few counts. This CDR3 reads CASSQGTSGRAYEQYF. As DNA, the CDR3 is TGTGCCAGCAGCCAAGGGACTAGCGGGAGGGCCTACGAGCAGTACTTC. The J gene is TRBJ2-7, the V gene TRBV4-2, with 15 bases fitting TRBD2. The V gene end was trimmed by 1 base and the J gene end by 2 bases; junction bases not matched to a gene: 0. The CDR3 runs to 16 residues. The germline CDR1 and CDR2 sequences are LGHNA and YNFKEQ.

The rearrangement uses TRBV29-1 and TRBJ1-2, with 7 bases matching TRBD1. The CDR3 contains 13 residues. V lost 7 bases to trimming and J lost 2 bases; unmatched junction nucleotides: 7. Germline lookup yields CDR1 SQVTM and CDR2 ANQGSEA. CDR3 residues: CSARDSLNYGYTF. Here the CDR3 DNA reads TGCAGCGCCCGGGACAGTCTAAACTATGGCTACACCTTC.

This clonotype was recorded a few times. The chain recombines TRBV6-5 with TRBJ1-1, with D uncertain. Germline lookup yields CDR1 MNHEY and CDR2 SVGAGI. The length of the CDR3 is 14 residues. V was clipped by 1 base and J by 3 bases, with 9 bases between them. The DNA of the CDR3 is TGTGCCAGCAGTTACTTCCGGAAATACACTGAAGCTTTCTTT. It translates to CASSYFRKYTEAFF.

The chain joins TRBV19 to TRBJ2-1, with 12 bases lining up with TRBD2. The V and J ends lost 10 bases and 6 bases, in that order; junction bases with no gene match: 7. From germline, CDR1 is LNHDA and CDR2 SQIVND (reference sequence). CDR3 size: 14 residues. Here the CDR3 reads CATALAGGLNEQFF. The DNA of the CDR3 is TGTGCCACCGCGCTAGCGGGGGGGCTCAATGAGCAGTTCTTC. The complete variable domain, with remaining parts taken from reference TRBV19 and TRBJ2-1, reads DGGITQSPKYLFRKEGQNVTLSCEQNLNHDAMYWYRQDPGQGLRLIYYSQIVNDFQKGDIAEGYSVSREKKESFPLTVTSAQKNPTAFYLCATALAGGLNEQFFGPGTRLTVL.

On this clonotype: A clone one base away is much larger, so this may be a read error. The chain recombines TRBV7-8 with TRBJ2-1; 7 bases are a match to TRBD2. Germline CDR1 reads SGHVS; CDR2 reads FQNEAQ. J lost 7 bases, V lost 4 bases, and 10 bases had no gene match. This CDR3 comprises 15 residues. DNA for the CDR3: TGTGCCAGCAGCTCCAGTGGCGGGGGAGCTAATGAGCAGTTCTTC. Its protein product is CASSSSGGGANEQFF.